The next 8 T cell receptor beta chains were all read from a single sample in a study of CD8+ T cells in alopecia areata. Reverse transcription of extracted RNA yielded cDNA, which provided the sequencing template. The repertoire was sequenced with immunoSEQ multiplex PCR; TCRdb's copy has only in-frame clones and lacks some. The top ten hold roughly a fifth of the sample, which has roughly 140,000 clones, around 50% seen once. The material was CD8+ T cells sorted from blood, obtained at week 0. The receptors shown here come from a human donor with alopecia areata.

The chain uses TRBV7-2 and TRBJ1-2; maybe TRBD1 (5 bases). The length of the CDR3 is 15 residues. Germline V lookup: CDR1 SGHTA, CDR2 FQGNSA. The germline V and J ends were trimmed by 1 base and 6 bases, with 15 bases remaining between them. CDR3 amino acids: CASSLDGRESDGYTF. The CDR3 bases are TGTGCCAGCAGCTTAGATGGCAGGGAGAGCGATGGCTACACCTTC.

V usage is TRBV2 and J usage is TRBJ2-7; D is unclear. CDR1 SNHLY and CDR2 FYNNEI come from the germline V gene. The CDR3 loop spans 14 amino acids. Trimming removed 1 base from V and 6 bases from J, with 13 bases in between. For the CDR3, the DNA is TGTGCCAGCAGTGAAGAGAACACAATTGGCGAGCAGTACTTC. Its protein product is CASSEENTIGEQYF. The whole variable domain, remainder taken from reference TRBV2 and TRBJ2-7, is EPEVTQTPSHQVTQMGQEVILRCVPISNHLYFYWYRQILGQKVEFLVSFYNNEISEKSEIFDDQFSVERPDGSNFTLKIRSTKLEDSAMYFCASSEENTIGEQYFGPGTRLTVT.

This clone has more than one count but fewer than ten. The chain uses TRBV7-9 and TRBJ2-3; D is tentatively TRBD1 or TRBD2 (7 bases each). The length of the CDR3 is 18 residues. V was clipped by 1 base and J by 6 bases, with 23 bases between them. In germline, CDR1 is SEHNR, CDR2 FQNEAQ (reference sequence). The chain's CDR3 is CASSLGGQVDREADTQYF. As DNA, the CDR3 is TGTGCCAGCAGCTTAGGAGGACAGGTAGATCGGGAGGCGGATACGCAGTATTTT.

CDR3 DNA: TGTGCCAGCCAGGACAGGGACAATTCACCCCTCCACTTT. It codes for CASQDRDNSPLHF. The V gene is TRBV2, the J gene TRBJ1-6, with 8 bases lining up with TRBD1. J lost 7 bases, V lost 8 bases, and 4 bases had no gene match. Per germline, CDR1 SNHLY and CDR2 FYNNEI. This CDR3 comprises 13 residues.

This chain joins TRBV30 and TRBJ1-5, with a weak D call TRBD1 (5 bases). V lost 0 bases and J lost 2, with 8 bases in between. The CDR3 sequence is 14 residues long. The germline CDR1 and CDR2 sequences are GTSNPN and SVGIG (reference sequence). CDR3 DNA sequence: TGTGCCTGGAGTGTGGCGGGGGGCAATCAGCCCCAGCATTTT. Its translation: CAWSVAGGNQPQHF.

The gene calls are TRBV4-3 and TRBJ2-3; no firm D call. Germline CDR1 is LGHNA and CDR2 is YSLEER. The CDR3 runs to 15 residues. V was trimmed by 0 bases and J by 2 bases, leaving 9 bases between them. For the CDR3, the DNA is TGCGCCAGCAGCCAAGACTCCAGATACACAGATACGCAGTATTTT. This sequence encodes CASSQDSRYTDTQYF.

J is TRBJ2-7 and V is TRBV18, with D perhaps TRBD1 (5 bases). V shed 5 bases and J shed 1 base, with 9 bases lying between them. This CDR3 comprises 13 residues. The germline V gene encodes CDR1 KGHSH and CDR2 LQKENI. The CDR3 is CASSGDSSYEQYF. The CDR3, as DNA: TGTGCCAGCTCAGGCGACAGTTCCTACGAGCAGTACTTC.

The rearrangement links TRBV30 to TRBJ2-5, with a possible D match to TRBD1 (5 bases). Trimming stripped 2 bases from V and 5 bases from J, with 15 bases between. The CDR3 has 14 residues. Germline V gives CDR1 GTSNPN, CDR2 SVGIG (reference sequence). The CDR3 bases are TGTGCCTGGAGTAGGCAGGGTGGGGCCGAGACCCAGTACTTC. Amino acids: CAWSRQGGAETQYF.